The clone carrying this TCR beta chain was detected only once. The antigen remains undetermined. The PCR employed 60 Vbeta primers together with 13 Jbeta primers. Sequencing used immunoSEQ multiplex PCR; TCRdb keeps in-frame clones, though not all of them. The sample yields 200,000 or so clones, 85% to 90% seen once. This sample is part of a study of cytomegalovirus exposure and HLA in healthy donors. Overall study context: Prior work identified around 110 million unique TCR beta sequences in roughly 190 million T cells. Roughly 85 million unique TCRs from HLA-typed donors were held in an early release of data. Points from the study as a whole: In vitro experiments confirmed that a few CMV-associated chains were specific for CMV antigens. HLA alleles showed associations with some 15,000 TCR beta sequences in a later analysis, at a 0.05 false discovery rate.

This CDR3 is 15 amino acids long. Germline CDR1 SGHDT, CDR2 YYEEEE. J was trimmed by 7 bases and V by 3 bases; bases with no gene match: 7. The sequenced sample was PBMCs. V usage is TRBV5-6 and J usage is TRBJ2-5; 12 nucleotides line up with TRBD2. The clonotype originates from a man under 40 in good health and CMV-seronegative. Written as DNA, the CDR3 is TGTGCCAGCAGCTACCGGACTAGCGGGACCAGGACCCAGTACTTC. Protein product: CASSYRTSGTRTQYF.